This TCR beta chain emerged from a study of T cell responses to AZD1222 COVID-19 vaccine (dated by TCRdb to the early 2020s). Study-wide context: A total of about 250 trial participants underwent TCR sequencing, of whom about 200 had received two doses of AZD1222 and about 25 had received two doses of the MenACWY control vaccine. Enrollment into the trials was organized by age into subgroups of 18-55, 56-69 and 70-plus years, and those subgroups contained roughly 150, 30 and 60 TCR-sequenced participants, respectively.

CDR1 SGDLS and CDR2 YYNGEE are derived from the germline V gene. V and J lose 0 bases and 9 bases, and a span of 15 bases separates them. Inclusive of the bounding cysteine and phenylalanine, the CDR3 is 14 residues long. CDR3 DNA is the only sequence kept; it has 42 bases, read in frame from the first base. Note on this clone: Its antigen remains unidentified. No much larger clone exists at a distance of one base, and base qualities are not known.

The sample's time point label, decoded: about 28 days (+/-7) after the second vaccine dose. Because spike-specific TCR depth and breadth did not differ between the two schedules, AZD1222 recipients who got a second dose at roughly 4 weeks were pooled with those who got a second dose at roughly 12 weeks. Samples from vaccinated people were obtained from the UK trials COV001 and COV002, which included a single-blind randomized controlled phase 2/3 trial of AZD1222 (ChAdOx1 nCoV-19) in healthy adults. For TCRbeta chain sequencing, PBMC samples from trial participants were taken at day 0 and at day 28 after the second dose. Study-wide conclusions, independent of this receptor: Conclusions about previously exposed vaccinees were limited because only six or seven AZD1222 recipients were SARS-CoV-2 seropositive at baseline. The 56-69-year group was small, and its depth increase did not reach significance, likely because of low power. A significant rise in spike-specific TCR breadth and depth was observed after two AZD1222 doses relative to day 0 and relative to MenACWY recipients. Because no day 14 peak-response samples were available, repertoires were characterized only after the peak T cell response. Reportedly, close to half of the unique spike-specific TCRs recognized epitopes lying outside the regions that are mutated in the B.1.351 and B.1.1.7 variants. Participants were mostly white British and included more females than males, and it was suggested by the authors that clonal diversity may have been underestimated. The vaccine-associated CD4 TCRs covered the entire spike protein, and the dominant responses fell in regions 160-218 and 743-854.

The CDR3 regions of human TCRbeta chains were subjected to immunosequencing. Turning to the authors' computational methods: Repertoire TCRs were checked for matches against a reference library of SARS-CoV-2-specific TCRs that had been generated using the MIRA antigen-specificity platform. Breadth was defined as the fraction of unique TCRs that were SARS-CoV-2-associated, and depth was defined as the fraction of total T cells that were SARS-CoV-2-associated. Each spike-specific TCR was assigned to its reactive spike region and to a CD4 or CD8 class using the MIRA data. Log10-transformed breadth and depth values were compared by one-way ANOVA with Sidak's multiple comparisons tests. Entries here come from immuneACCESS through TCRdb and include only in-frame sequences with V and J called. Some clones fail to appear in such tables; in the studies checked, an unresolved V gene covers under half of the shortfall, and the cause of the remainder is unknown. V and J calls and clone size are copied from that table; D and trimming were computed from the DNA. Present in this sample are 150,000 or so clones, approximately 91% of which were seen just once. About 1.4% of the sample goes to the ten largest clones.

The sequence came from an adult who received the AZD1222 COVID-19 vaccine. The sequence links TRBV9 to TRBJ1-1, with the D gene not confidently named. Specimen: peripheral blood, collected 28 days after the second AZD1222 dose. The nucleotides read TGTGCCAGCAGCGTAGAGGTGACCTCTCAGCAAGCTTTCTTT. This encodes CASSVEVTSQQAFF.